The 20 T cell receptor beta chains reported below all come from one sample, sequenced in a study of blood T cells in healthy people across ages. For the second PCR, which ran for roughly 7 to 11 cycles, a sample-barcoded 5' primer and a J-beta primer mix were used. TCRdb called the 5' RACE reads again in MiXCR, with one record for every CDR3 protein. The sample lists more than 500,000 distinct CDR3 sequences; about 26% were seen once. These data were also reused for a study on T cells of mothers and their children.

Source material: blood. Source of these receptors: a boy younger than 10 in good health.

This clonotype was seen only once. This rearrangement joins TRBV6-1 to TRBJ2-1; maybe TRBD2 (7 bases). Between the trimmed V and J ends, which lost 8 bases and 4 bases, there was a span of 12 bases. CDR3 length equals 13 residues. Germline CDR1 and CDR2: MNHNS and SASEGT. CDR3 sequence (DNA): TGTGCCAGCGGGGGGGCGAATTACAATGAGCAGTTCTTC. It specifies CASGGANYNEQFF.

The V call is TRBV14, the J call TRBJ2-7; 11 positions match TRBD2. V was clipped by 4 bases and J by 6 bases; unmatched bases: 2. CDR1 is SGHDN and CDR2 is FVKESK in the germline V gene. CDR3 length: 13 residues. The CDR3 loop reads CASSLGLAVEQYF. In DNA form, the CDR3 reads TGTGCCAGCAGCCTGGGACTAGCGGTCGAGCAGTACTTC.

This clonotype was observed many times. The chain uses TRBV7-9 and TRBJ2-5; D uncertain. Looked up from germline, CDR1 is SEHNR and CDR2 is FQNEAQ (reference sequence). This CDR3 has 12 amino acids. V was shortened by 1 base and J by 5 bases, with 5 bases between the two germline ends. The CDR3 region is CASSLDVETQYF. For the CDR3, the DNA is TGTGCCAGCAGCTTAGACGTGGAGACCCAGTACTTC.

This clonotype turned up a few times. The chain employs TRBV9 and TRBJ1-2, with no clear D. V lost 4 bases and J 5 bases, leaving 12 bases between the germline ends. Germline loops: CDR1 SGDLS, CDR2 YYNGEE. CDR3 length: 13 residues. The CDR3 sequence: CASSSPGLYGYTF. The CDR3 bases are TGTGCCAGCAGCTCCCCGGGTTTGTATGGCTACACCTTC.

This clonotype was picked up a small number of times. The genes are TRBV9 and TRBJ1-4; a weak D match, TRBD1 (5 bases). The CDR3 consists of 14 residues. The V and J ends lost 0 bases and 8 bases respectively, with 11 bases between them. CDR1 is SGDLS and CDR2 is YYNGEE in the germline V gene. CDR3 sequence reads: CASSVEGAGEKLFF. The CDR3 nucleotides read TGTGCCAGCAGCGTAGAAGGGGCGGGGGAAAAACTGTTTTTT. Combining the CDR3 with reference TRBV9 and TRBJ1-4 gives the whole variable domain DSGVTQTPKHLITATGQRVTLRCSPRSGDLSVYWYQQSLDQGLQFLIQYYNGEERAKGNILERFSAQQFPDLHSELNLSSLELGDSALYFCASSVEGAGEKLFFGSGTQLSVL.

This chain uses TRBV5-1 with TRBJ1-2; D remains ambiguous. The length of the CDR3 is 14 residues. Germline V gene lookup returns CDR1 SGHRS and CDR2 YFSETQ. The V end was cut by 5 bases, the J end by 1 base, with 12 bases between. CDR3 sequence: CASRRETVNYGYTF. CDR3 DNA sequence: TGCGCCAGCAGAAGGGAAACCGTTAACTATGGCTACACCTTC.

CDR3: CASSRLTGTAHEKLFF. The CDR3 nucleotides are TGTGCCAGCAGCCGACTAACCGGGACAGCACATGAAAAACTGTTTTTT. This chain links TRBV3-1 with TRBJ1-4; 7 bases align to TRBD1. The CDR3 loop spans 16 amino acids. V gave up 4 bases and J gave up 6 bases; unmatched junction bases: 11. CDR1 LGHDT and CDR2 YNNKEL come from the germline V gene (reference sequence).

The rearrangement joins TRBV7-9 to TRBJ1-3, with 8 positions matching TRBD1. J lost 4 bases, V lost 5 bases, and 7 bases had no gene match. This CDR3 comprises 15 residues. The germline V gene has CDR1 SEHNR and CDR2 FQNEAQ (reference sequence). CDR3 residues: CASSRGQGLGNTIYF. The CDR3 DNA reads as TGTGCCAGCAGCCGCGGACAGGGACTCGGAAACACCATATATTTT.

This clonotype was detected a few times. This rearrangement joins TRBV12-3 or TRBV12-4 to TRBJ1-1, with D possibly matching TRBD1 (6 bases). The CDR3 extends over 14 amino acids. Trimming removed 5 bases from V and 4 bases from J, with 14 bases in between. Here the CDR3 DNA reads TGTGCCAGCAGTCCTATGGGGGGGCCCACTGAAGCTTTCTTT. Protein sequence: CASSPMGGPTEAFF.

This clonotype was seen more than once but under ten times. The genes are TRBV6-1 and TRBJ1-5; 9 bases are shared with TRBD1. Germline CDR1 MNHNS, CDR2 SASEGT. J lost 3 bases, V lost 6 bases, and 6 bases had no gene match. The CDR3 is 15 residues long. CDR3 protein: CASSGTGNTNQPQHF. CDR3 nucleotide sequence: TGTGCCAGCAGCGGGACAGGGAATACCAATCAGCCCCAGCATTTT.

This clonotype was recorded many times. The chain combines TRBV7-8 with TRBJ2-5; possibly TRBD1 for D (5 bases). V lost 5 bases and J lost 0, with 13 bases in between. This CDR3 is 15 amino acids long. Germline loops: CDR1 SGHVS, CDR2 FQNEAQ. The CDR3 is CASSLGRVNQETQYF. The DNA of the CDR3 is TGTGCCAGCAGCCTGGGGCGAGTAAACCAAGAGACCCAGTACTTC.

In its sample, this clonotype was seen a few times. A junction boundary mismatches the germline segment, possibly from a read error. The chain recombines TRBV29-1 with TRBJ1-2; D unresolved. From germline, CDR1 is SQVTM and CDR2 ANQGSEA. This CDR3 is built from 9 residues. CDR3 protein: CSVDNDGLF. The DNA of the CDR3 is TGCAGCGTTGATAACGATGGCTTATTC.

The genes are TRBV7-2 and TRBJ2-3; D possibly uses TRBD1 or TRBD2 (5 bases each). The CDR3 is 17 amino acids. In germline, CDR1 is SGHTA, CDR2 FQGNSA. Between the trimmed V and J ends, which lost 5 bases and 3 bases, there was a span of 21 bases. The CDR3 spells CASSKRPGPRRTDTQYF. CDR3 sequence (DNA): TGTGCCAGCAGCAAACGGCCGGGACCACGACGTACAGATACGCAGTATTTT.

The chain uses TRBV20-1 and TRBJ2-5; D remains ambiguous. TRBJ2-7 explains the end of the DNA better; the J call may be wrong. In germline, CDR1 is DFQATT, CDR2 SNEGSKA (reference sequence). The CDR3 runs 14 residues. CDR3 region: CSARAWGFAYEQYF. Written as DNA, the CDR3 is TGCAGTGCTAGGGCTTGGGGATTCGCCTACGAGCAGTACTTC.

The rearrangement joins TRBV3-1 to TRBJ2-2; D might be TRBD1 or TRBD2, each matching 5 bases. The CDR3 consists of 16 residues. V shed 0 bases and J shed 0 bases, with 8 bases lying between them. Germline CDR1 LGHDT, CDR2 YNNKEL (reference sequence). CDR3 sequence: CASSQEGESNTGELFF. CDR3 nucleotides: TGTGCCAGCAGCCAAGAGGGGGAGTCGAACACCGGGGAGCTGTTTTTT.

A note on this clonotype: The germline gene is not matched at one end of the junction; a read error may be the cause. The V and J genes are TRBV20-1 and TRBJ1-4; D gene uncertain. This CDR3 is built from 13 residues. Germline CDR1 is DFQATT and CDR2 is SNEGSKA (reference sequence). CDR3 in amino acids: CIARASLNERLFF. In nucleotides, the CDR3 is TGCATTGCTAGAGCCAGCCTTAATGAAAGACTGTTTTTT.

This clonotype showed up just a few times. The CDR3 sequence: CATSRVTFGETQYF. CDR3 nucleotides: TGTGCCACCAGCAGAGTTACATTTGGGGAGACCCAGTACTTC. This rearrangement joins TRBV15 to TRBJ2-5; D gene ambiguous. CDR3 length: 14 amino acids. Germline CDR1 and CDR2: LNHNV and YYDKDF (reference sequence). Trimming took 1 base from V and 5 from J, leaving 11 bases between them.

In this sample, this clonotype turned up many times. The chain recombines TRBV7-9 with TRBJ1-3; D is uncertain. From germline, CDR1 is SEHNR and CDR2 FQNEAQ (reference sequence). Trimming pared 3 bases from V and 1 base from J, leaving 4 bases between. CDR3 size: 13 residues. The CDR3: CASSLNSGNTIYF. CDR3 nucleotide sequence: TGTGCCAGCAGCTTGAATTCTGGAAACACCATATATTTT.

This clonotype has more than one count but fewer than ten. V is TRBV7-2 and J is TRBJ2-1, with a tentative D call TRBD2 (5 bases). The CDR3 loop spans 16 amino acids. Germline V lookup: CDR1 SGHTA, CDR2 FQGNSA. The V end lost 2 bases, the J end lost 5 bases, and 16 bases lay between the germline ends. The CDR3 DNA follows: TGTGCCAGCAGCTTAAATCGGCGCCCGGGGAACAATGAGCAGTTCTTC. Protein product: CASSLNRRPGNNEQFF.

This clonotype was detected only a few times. The CDR3 sequence is CSVTDWPSTDTQYF. CDR3 nucleotide sequence: TGCAGCGTAACTGACTGGCCCTCCACAGATACGCAGTATTTT. This chain connects TRBV29-1 to TRBJ2-3; D gene ambiguous. Trimming removed 6 bases from V and 2 bases from J, with 15 bases in between. The CDR3 consists of 14 residues. The germline CDR1 and CDR2 sequences are SQVTM and ANQGSEA.